This section outlines one TCR beta chain sequence together with its context. The antigen is unknown. Sorted-subset replicate PCR reactions contained around 220 ng DNA, corresponding to some 29,000 T cell genomes. Libraries were prepared by immunoSEQ multiplex PCR; TCRdb keeps only in-frame clonotypes and omits some of them. Of approximately 110,000 clones listed, about 63% were seen once; the top ten hold just under 25%. This sample is drawn from a study of shared clonotypes between healthy human individuals. Whole-study results and caveats: The diversity represented, both genetic and in exposure history, was limited by few donors.

The junction had 9 bases not matched to a gene; V was cut back by 4 bases and J by 2 bases. Germline CDR1 SGHDT, CDR2 YYEEEE. The CDR3 length is 15 residues. The J gene is TRBJ2-7, the V gene TRBV5-6, with 7 bases that match TRBD2. The source material was memory CD8+ T cells sorted from blood. Stated subset: CD45RO+ cells pooled with CCR7-negative TemRA cells. This sequence was found in a young woman in good health. The CDR3 reads CASSVKWGGAYEQYF. CDR3 nucleotides: TGTGCCAGCAGCGTAAAGTGGGGGGGAGCCTACGAGCAGTACTTC.